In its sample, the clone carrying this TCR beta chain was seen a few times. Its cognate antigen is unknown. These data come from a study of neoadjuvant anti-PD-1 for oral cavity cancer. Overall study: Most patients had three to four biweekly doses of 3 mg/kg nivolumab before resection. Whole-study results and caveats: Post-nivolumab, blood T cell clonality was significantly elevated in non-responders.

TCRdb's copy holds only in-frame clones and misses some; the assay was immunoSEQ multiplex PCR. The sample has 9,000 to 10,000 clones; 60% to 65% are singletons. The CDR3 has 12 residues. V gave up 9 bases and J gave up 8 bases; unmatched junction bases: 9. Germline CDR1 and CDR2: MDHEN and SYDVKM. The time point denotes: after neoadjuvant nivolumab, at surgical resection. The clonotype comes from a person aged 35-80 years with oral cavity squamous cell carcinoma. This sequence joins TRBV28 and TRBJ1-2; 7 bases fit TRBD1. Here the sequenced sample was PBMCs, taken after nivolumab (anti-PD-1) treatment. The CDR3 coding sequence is TGTGCCAGTAGGCCACAGGGGTACGGCTACACCTTC. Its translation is CASRPQGYGYTF.